The 13 T cell receptor beta chains in this list originate from one sample, sequenced in a study of technical replicates of blood from a handful of donors. Generated by immunoSEQ multiplex PCR, the TCRdb table keeps only in-frame clones and is missing some. The sample lists 70,000 to 85,000 clones; almost 98% were seen once. Material for sequencing was T cells isolated from PBMCs. These TCRs come from a human donor in good health.

This chain uses TRBV7-9 with TRBJ2-3; 9 bases line up with TRBD1. V shed 5 bases, J shed 2 bases, and the junction held 8 bases outside the gene matches. Germline CDR1 and CDR2: SEHNR and FQNEAQ (reference sequence). This CDR3 is 16 amino acids long. CDR3 sequence (DNA): TGTGCCAGCAGCCAGAAACAGGGGGCGTACACAGATACGCAGTATTTT. This codes for CASSQKQGAYTDTQYF.

The chain links TRBV18 to TRBJ1-2; the D is unclear. The CDR3 is 13 residues long. Germline V gene data show CDR1 as KGHSH and CDR2 as LQKENI. V was pared by 5 bases and J by 4 bases, with 11 bases between. The CDR3 protein is CASSGESGYGYTF. In nucleotides, the CDR3 is TGTGCCAGCTCAGGCGAATCGGGCTATGGCTACACCTTC.

V is TRBV5-8 and J is TRBJ1-5; the D gene is possibly TRBD1 (6 bases). CDR3 size: 14 residues. Per the germline V gene, CDR1 is SGHTS and CDR2 is YDEGEE. Trimming pared 3 bases from V and 6 bases from J, leaving 13 bases between. This CDR3 is CASSYERTVQPQHF. The CDR3 DNA is TGTGCCAGCAGCTACGAACGGACAGTTCAGCCCCAGCATTTT.

This clone came up once. The rearrangement uses TRBV27 and TRBJ2-3; 9 bases are shared with TRBD2. Germline V CDR1 and CDR2: MNHEY, SMNVEV (reference sequence). The CDR3 length is 14 residues. The V gene end was trimmed by 7 bases and the J gene end by 2 bases; junction bases not matched to a gene: 4. CDR3 DNA: TGTGCCAGCATGGCTAGCGGGATCACAGATACGCAGTATTTT. This encodes CASMASGITDTQYF.

The chain employs TRBV4-1 and TRBJ2-7; 8 positions match TRBD1. V was clipped by 2 bases and J by 1 base; unmatched bases: 7. Germline loops: CDR1 MGHRA, CDR2 YSYEKL. The CDR3 is 16 amino acids. The CDR3 reads CASSQLAGGASYEQYF. The CDR3 DNA reads TGCGCCAGCAGCCAATTAGCAGGGGGCGCTTCCTACGAGCAGTACTTC.

The genes are TRBV5-1 and TRBJ1-1; TRBD1 aligns across 7 bases. The CDR3 totals 16 residues. Germline assignment: CDR1 SGHRS and CDR2 YFSETQ. Trimming removed 2 bases from V and 5 bases from J; junction bases left unmatched: 12. In DNA, the CDR3 is TGCGCCAGCAGCTTAGTCAATAAGGGGGCTGGAACTGAAGCTTTCTTT. It yields the protein CASSLVNKGAGTEAFF.

V gene TRBV7-2 combines with J gene TRBJ2-5, with D perhaps matching TRBD1 (6 bases). The CDR3 consists of 15 residues. Trimming shortened V by 0 bases and J by 10 bases, and 18 bases separated the two germline ends. From germline, CDR1 is SGHTA and CDR2 FQGNSA. The CDR3: CASSLAEVGRGGQYF. DNA of the CDR3: TGTGCCAGCAGCTTAGCGGAGGTGGGCAGGGGTGGCCAGTACTTC.

This sequence joins TRBV7-6 and TRBJ2-7, with D possibly TRBD1 on 6 matching bases. Trimming stripped 1 base from V and 3 bases from J, with 13 bases between. CDR1 is SGHVS, CDR2 FNYEAQ, per germline. This CDR3 is 15 amino acids long. CDR3 loop: CASSLGTVSDYEQYF. The CDR3 DNA is TGTGCCAGCAGCTTAGGGACAGTCTCGGACTACGAGCAGTACTTC.

The chain couples TRBV12-5 to TRBJ1-2, with a possible D match to TRBD1 (6 bases). Trimming shortened V by 5 bases and J by 4 bases, and 17 bases separated the two germline ends. The CDR3 consists of 15 residues. CDR1 LGHNT and CDR2 FRNRAP come from the germline V gene. CDR3 in amino acids: CASGRPGGAAYGYTF. CDR3 DNA sequence: TGTGCTAGTGGTCGTCCCGGGGGGGCAGCCTATGGCTACACCTTC.

This chain connects TRBV7-6 to TRBJ2-3; no reliable D call. V lost 2 bases to trimming and J lost 6 bases, with 9 bases between them. This CDR3 has 13 residues. Looked up from germline, CDR1 is SGHVS and CDR2 is FNYEAQ. CDR3 loop: CASSLFNIDTQYF. CDR3 sequence (DNA): TGTGCCAGCAGCTTATTTAACATCGATACGCAGTATTTT. Full variable domain (outside the CDR3, taken from reference TRBV7-6 and TRBJ2-3): GAGVSQSPRYKVTKRGQDVALRCDPISGHVSLYWYRQALGQGPEFLTYFNYEAQQDKSGLPNDRFSAERPEGSISTLTIQRTEQRDSAMYRCASSLFNIDTQYFGPGTRLTVL.

The chain employs TRBV5-1 and TRBJ2-7; 13 positions match TRBD2. In germline, CDR1 is SGHRS, CDR2 YFSETQ. CDR3 length: 14 residues. After removal of 4 bases from V and 8 bases from J, the junction contained 6 bases not matched to a gene. As DNA, the CDR3 is TGCGCCAGCAGCGGAGGACTAGCGGGAGATAAGCAGTACTTC. Translating it yields CASSGGLAGDKQYF.

The genes are TRBV27 and TRBJ2-5, with a weak D call TRBD1 (5 bases). Trimming removed 6 bases from V and 5 bases from J, with 19 bases in between. CDR1 and CDR2 (germline): MNHEY, SMNVEV (reference sequence). This CDR3 is 15 amino acids long. In nucleotides, the CDR3 is TGTGCCAGCAGCCGAATGACAGCTCTGGTGGAGACCCAGTACTTC. It encodes CASSRMTALVETQYF.

This clone was seen just once. The V and J genes are TRBV11-2 and TRBJ2-1, with D perhaps matching TRBD1 (5 bases). CDR1 and CDR2 from the germline V gene are SGHAT and FQNNGV. The ends were cut back, 2 bases at V and 4 bases at J, with 18 bases in the middle. The CDR3 loop spans 17 amino acids. CDR3 protein: CASSLKLSQGAYNEQFF. In DNA form, the CDR3 reads TGTGCCAGCAGCTTAAAACTCAGTCAGGGTGCTTACAATGAGCAGTTCTTC.